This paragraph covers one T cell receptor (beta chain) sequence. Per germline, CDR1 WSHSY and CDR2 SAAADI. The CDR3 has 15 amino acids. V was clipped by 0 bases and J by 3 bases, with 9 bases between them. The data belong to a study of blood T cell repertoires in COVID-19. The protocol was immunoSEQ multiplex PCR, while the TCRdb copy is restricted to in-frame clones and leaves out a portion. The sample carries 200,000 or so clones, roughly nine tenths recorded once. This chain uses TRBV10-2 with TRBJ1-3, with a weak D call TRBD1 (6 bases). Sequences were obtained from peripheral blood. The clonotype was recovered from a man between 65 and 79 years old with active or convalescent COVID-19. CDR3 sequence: CASSESKGVGNTIYF. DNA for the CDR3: TGCGCCAGCAGTGAGTCGAAGGGGGTTGGAAACACCATATATTTT.